Listed below are T cell receptor beta chains from one sample, sequenced in a study of read filtering for tumor transcriptome and immune sequencing. TCRdb reprocessed the reads with MiXCR, giving one entry per CDR3 protein. Of 35,000 to 50,000 distinct CDR3 sequences in the sample, more than 13% were seen once. The sample comprised a population of CD138-negative cells sorted from bone marrow. Receptor source: a donor aged 40 or over with multiple myeloma. Both conserved end residues are part of each CDR3. D genes are given only for firm matches.

J	D	V	CDR3
TRBJ1-1	TRBD1	TRBV7-9	CASSLASFLRDRANTEAFF
TRBJ1-1	-	TRBV20-1	CSASRGLSWNTEAFF
TRBJ1-5	-	TRBV6-2/TRBV6-3	CASSYGSDSQPQHF
TRBJ2-2	-	TRBV24-1	CATSDLDVGTGELFF
TRBJ2-1	-	TRBV24-1	CATSDLGSSNEQFF
TRBJ1-1	-	TRBV7-9	CASSLAGAGDTEAFF
TRBJ1-1	-	TRBV9	CASSDLGTEAFF
TRBJ2-1	TRBD2	TRBV27	CASSISGGYGEQFF
TRBJ2-7	TRBD2	TRBV28	CASSGTSGPQSSYEQYF
TRBJ2-1	TRBD1	TRBV10-3	CAISRGDRYDEQFF
TRBJ1-1	-	TRBV7-9	CASSLAQGTEAFF
TRBJ2-1	TRBD2	TRBV12-3/TRBV12-4	CASSPRLAAVQFF
TRBJ1-2	-	TRBV20-1	CSATPNLYGYTF
TRBJ2-5	-	TRBV7-2	CASSLLVEGTQYF
TRBJ2-5	TRBD2	TRBV4-1	CASRPTSGGPQETQYF
TRBJ2-7	-	TRBV7-9	CASSFGGNNEQYF
TRBJ2-3	-	TRBV6-6	CASRRDIGDTQYF
TRBJ2-5	-	TRBV28	CASSLQGWGETQYF
TRBJ1-1	-	TRBV7-7	CASSLDMNTEAFF
TRBJ2-3	TRBD2	TRBV2	CASSSIRASGLKADTQYF
TRBJ1-1	-	TRBV5-1	CASSFGLNTEAFF
TRBJ2-1	-	TRBV7-2	CASSLAASANSYNEQFF
TRBJ1-5	-	TRBV28	CASSLDGGRYQPQHF
TRBJ1-5	-	TRBV6-1	CASLPQGTSNQPQHF
TRBJ2-7	TRBD2	TRBV2	CASRTSGARRVEQYF
TRBJ1-2	TRBD1	TRBV6-1	CASSSTGGADGYTF
TRBJ2-1	-	TRBV20-1	CSALVPSQGNEQFF
TRBJ1-1	TRBD1	TRBV3-1	CASSHPTGRVQGTEAFF
TRBJ2-1	-	TRBV30	CAWSPPQGTGKFF
TRBJ2-1	-	TRBV6-2/TRBV6-3	CASSYPGLAYNEQFF
TRBJ2-1	TRBD1	TRBV6-5	CASSYSPGTGAYNEQFF
TRBJ2-7	TRBD1	TRBV6-1	CASLLRTGLEYF
TRBJ2-6	-	TRBV20-1	CSARDLIAEGYSGANVLTF
TRBJ2-3	TRBD1	TRBV5-1	CASSSGQAGTDTQYF
TRBJ1-1	-	TRBV20-1	CSARWGNTEAFF
TRBJ2-1	-	TRBV2	CACKGRTYNEQFF
TRBJ2-4	TRBD2	TRBV20-1	CSALSGGGMGKNIQYF
TRBJ1-2	TRBD1	TRBV18	CASSPDGQASNYGYTF
TRBJ2-5	TRBD1	TRBV5-1	CASTPTPGQGAVTQYF
TRBJ1-4	-	TRBV18	CASSPPGTLATNEKLFF
TRBJ2-5	-	TRBV7-9	CAGGPGSWETQYF
TRBJ1-2	-	TRBV10-3	CAISPGQNRYGYTF
TRBJ2-7	TRBD1	TRBV30	CAWSETGTTYEQYF
TRBJ2-3	TRBD2	TRBV27	CASSTLSGTRTDTQYF
TRBJ2-1	TRBD2	TRBV7-8	CASSLDVLAAGWFF
TRBJ2-1	TRBD2	TRBV6-5	CASSTLTGLGSYNEQFF
TRBJ2-5	-	TRBV20-1	CSARREFRETQYF
TRBJ2-1	-	TRBV18	CASSPWQGNNEQFF
TRBJ2-2	TRBD1	TRBV27	CASRSTGRTGELFF
TRBJ1-1	-	TRBV5-1	CASSMPRGSRNTEAFF
TRBJ1-1	TRBD1	TRBV19	CASSIDTLGTVKFGTEAFF
TRBJ1-2	TRBD1	TRBV13	CASSFRDRDYGYTF